This is a list of T cell receptor beta chains from one sample in a study of cytomegalovirus exposure and HLA in healthy donors. Data came from immunoSEQ multiplex PCR; TCRdb stores just in-frame clones and leaves some out. The repertoire holds 150,000 to 200,000 clones, with 80% as singletons. The sample taken for sequencing was PBMCs. The receptors come from a man aged 25 to 40 in good health and CMV-seronegative. CDR3s include the opening cysteine and the closing phenylalanine or tryptophan. Fields, in order: D gene, V gene, J gene, CDR3 length, clone size, CDR3 protein, CDR3 DNA. The D gene is left open where the match is weak. Size is stated for part of the rows, as once, few or many counts, or as a class when the clone is expanded.

>TRBD2|TRBV4-1|TRBJ2-3|16|once
CASSLGTRQDTDTQYF
TGCGCCAGCAGCCTCGGGACTAGACAAGACACAGATACGCAGTATTTT
>-|TRBV5-1|TRBJ2-7|14|-
CASSLGDYSYEQYF
TGCGCCAGCAGCTTGGGAGACTACTCCTACGAGCAGTACTTC
>TRBD1|TRBV18|TRBJ2-7|15|-
CASSLSGTGFHEQYF
TGTGCCAGCTCACTTTCCGGGACAGGGTTCCACGAGCAGTACTTC
>TRBD1|TRBV27|TRBJ2-7|13|-
CASSWDRGYEQYF
TGTGCCAGCAGTTGGGACAGGGGTTACGAGCAGTACTTC
>-|TRBV9|TRBJ2-7|15|-
CASSAFRDTAYEQYF
TGTGCCAGCAGCGCTTTCCGAGACACCGCCTACGAGCAGTACTTC
>TRBD1|TRBV28|TRBJ2-7|13|-
CASSGQGDYEQYF
TGTGCCAGCAGCGGACAGGGGGACTACGAGCAGTACTTC
>-|TRBV6-5|TRBJ1-2|14|-
CASSDAMGGGGYTF
TGTGCCAGCAGTGATGCGATGGGGGGAGGCGGCTACACCTTC
>-|TRBV11-2|TRBJ2-1|15|-
CASSLGARSYNEQFF
TGTGCCAGCAGCTTAGGGGCGAGATCCTACAATGAGCAGTTCTTC
>TRBD1|TRBV7-8|TRBJ1-5|16|-
CASSLSWTGANQPQHF
TGTGCCAGCAGCCTCTCGTGGACAGGAGCAAATCAGCCCCAGCATTTT
>-|TRBV27|TRBJ1-5|16|-
CASSRQDPGFSQPQHF
TGTGCCAGCAGTCGACAGGATCCGGGCTTCAGTCAGCCCCAGCATTTT
>-|TRBV28|TRBJ1-2|15|once
CASSLFRGTVYGYTF
TGTGCCAGCAGTTTATTCCGCGGGACCGTCTATGGCTACACCTTC
>-|TRBV14|TRBJ2-5|16|few
CASSLAGVWIEETQYF
TGTGCCAGCAGCCTCGCTGGAGTATGGATCGAAGAGACCCAGTACTTC
>-|TRBV30|TRBJ2-7|12|-
CAWQGWEREQYF
TGTGCCTGGCAGGGATGGGAACGCGAGCAGTACTTC
>TRBD1|TRBV6-5|TRBJ1-4|16|-
CASSSAGGTGMEKLFF
TGTGCCAGCAGTTCCGCCGGCGGGACAGGGATGGAAAAACTGTTTTTT
>TRBD1|TRBV11-3|TRBJ2-7|15|-
CASSEGTGEPYEQYF
TGTGCCAGCAGTGAGGGGACAGGGGAGCCCTACGAGCAGTACTTC
>-|TRBV28|TRBJ2-7|14|-
CASSLGSGPYEQYF
TGTGCCAGCAGTTTGGGGTCAGGGCCCTACGAGCAGTACTTC
>-|TRBV19|TRBJ1-1|18|-
CASHLGRWGTNRNTEAFF
TGTGCCAGTCATTTGGGCCGTTGGGGGACAAACCGGAACACTGAAGCTTTCTTT
>-|TRBV25-1|TRBJ1-2|12|-
CASSVTSYGYTF
TGTGCCAGCAGTGTGACAAGCTATGGCTACACCTTC
>-|TRBV28|TRBJ2-1|14|-
CASNMGLSYNEQFF
TGTGCCAGCAATATGGGACTCTCCTACAATGAGCAGTTCTTC
>-|TRBV7-3|TRBJ2-2|14|once
CASSLTGVAGELFF
TGTGCCAGCAGCTTAACAGGGGTCGCCGGGGAGCTGTTTTTT
>-|TRBV7-2|TRBJ2-5|15|-
CASSPMAGFQETQYF
TGTGCCAGCAGCCCGATGGCGGGGTTCCAAGAGACCCAGTACTTC
>-|TRBV27|TRBJ1-4|13|-
CASSRTSQGKLFF
TGTGCCAGCAGCCGAACCTCGCAGGGGAAACTGTTTTTT
>TRBD1|TRBV19|TRBJ2-5|14|-
CASGDRGRQETQYF
TGTGCCAGTGGGGACAGGGGGCGGCAAGAGACCCAGTACTTC
>-|TRBV11-2|TRBJ2-1|14|-
CASSLWTVHNEQFF
TGTGCCAGCAGCTTATGGACAGTTCACAATGAGCAGTTCTTC
>-|TRBV11-2|TRBJ2-3|14|few
CASSLNSRSDTQYF
TGTGCCAGCAGCTTAAATAGTCGGTCAGATACGCAGTATTTT
>TRBD1|TRBV29-1|TRBJ1-1|14|-
CSVLLRQGVTEAFF
TGCAGCGTCTTACTCCGACAGGGCGTCACTGAAGCTTTCTTT
>TRBD2|TRBV6-4|TRBJ2-3|14|-
CASSVAGATDTQYF
TGTGCCAGCAGTGTAGCGGGGGCGACAGATACGCAGTATTTT
>-|TRBV5-6|TRBJ1-1|13|-
CASSLIQNTEAFF
TGTGCCAGCAGCTTGATACAGAACACTGAAGCTTTCTTT
>-|TRBV18|TRBJ1-5|14|once
CASSYSPSNQPQHF
TGTGCCAGCTCATACAGCCCTAGCAATCAGCCCCAGCATTTT
>-|TRBV30|TRBJ1-1|11|-
CAWSSGNEAFF
TGTGCCTGGAGTTCGGGAAACGAAGCTTTCTTT
>-|TRBV29-1|TRBJ2-3|12|-
CSVFLAMDTQYF
TGCAGCGTTTTCCTAGCGATGGATACGCAGTATTTT
>-|TRBV9|TRBJ1-1|13|-
CASSRSGGAEAFF
TGTGCCAGCAGTCGTAGTGGAGGCGCTGAAGCTTTCTTT
>TRBD2|TRBV11-2|TRBJ2-5|14|-
CASSRTSGQETQYF
TGTGCCAGCAGCCGGACTAGCGGCCAAGAGACCCAGTACTTC
>TRBD1|TRBV6-1|TRBJ2-2|20|-
CASSEVLTGAEDVSTGELFF
TGTGCCAGCAGTGAAGTGTTAACAGGGGCGGAGGACGTATCCACCGGGGAGCTGTTTTTT
>-|TRBV6-1|TRBJ1-1|12|-
CASSERGTEAFF
TGTGCCAGCAGTGAAAGGGGGACTGAAGCTTTCTTT
>-|TRBV19|TRBJ1-2|10|few
CASGTYGYTF
TGTGCCTCAGGCACCTATGGCTACACCTTC
>TRBD1|TRBV18|TRBJ1-3|17|-
CASSPSTGDASGNTIYF
TGTGCCAGCTCACCATCGACAGGGGATGCCTCTGGAAACACCATATATTTT
>-|TRBV5-8|TRBJ2-7|14|-
CATQPRLSSYEQYF
TGTGCCACCCAACCCCGGTTAAGCTCCTACGAGCAGTACTTC
>-|TRBV25-1|TRBJ2-7|18|-
CASSYKSGAGAHSYEQYF
TGTGCCAGCAGTTACAAATCGGGGGCGGGAGCGCACTCCTACGAGCAGTACTTC
>-|TRBV19|TRBJ1-3|16|-
CASSRLRGDGGNTIYF
TGTGCCAGTAGTCGGTTGCGGGGTGATGGTGGAAACACCATATATTTT
>-|TRBV28|TRBJ1-2|15|-
CASSFPSWAAYGYTF
TGTGCCAGCAGTTTTCCTTCCTGGGCCGCCTATGGCTACACCTTC
>-|TRBV2|TRBJ2-2|15|-
CASSEHRASTGELFF
TGTGCCAGCAGTGAGCACAGGGCCTCCACCGGGGAGCTGTTTTTT
>-|TRBV5-4|TRBJ1-6|15|few
CASTSNGGGSSPLHF
TGTGCCAGCACCTCTAATGGAGGAGGTAGTTCACCCCTCCACTTT
>-|TRBV30|TRBJ1-2|11|-
CAWKAAAGYTF
TGTGCCTGGAAGGCGGCCGCTGGCTACACCTTC
>-|TRBV28|TRBJ2-1|14|-
CASSLSNGGNEQFF
TGTGCCAGCAGTTTAAGCAATGGAGGCAATGAGCAGTTCTTC
>-|TRBV4-1|TRBJ2-7|16|once
CASSQGEGTPFYEQYF
TGCGCCAGCAGCCAGGGCGAAGGGACACCCTTCTACGAGCAGTACTTC
>-|TRBV27|TRBJ2-7|13|-
CASTKGGLYEQYF
TGTGCCAGCACTAAAGGGGGTCTTTACGAGCAGTACTTC
>TRBD1|TRBV19|TRBJ1-5|16|-
CASTTTGDVSNQPQHF
TGTGCCAGTACCACGACAGGGGACGTGAGCAATCAGCCCCAGCATTTT
>TRBD1|TRBV19|TRBJ1-1|12|-
CASNDRDTEAFF
TGTGCCAGTAACGACAGGGACACTGAAGCTTTCTTT
>TRBD2|TRBV28|TRBJ2-1|14|-
CASSLAGGGGEQFF
TGTGCCAGCAGTTTAGCGGGGGGCGGGGGTGAGCAGTTCTTC
>TRBD1|TRBV29-1|TRBJ2-7|13|-
CSVEGQGAYEQYF
TGCAGCGTTGAGGGACAGGGGGCTTACGAGCAGTACTTC
>-|TRBV5-4|TRBJ2-7|14|once
CASTRRGGPSEQYF
TGTGCCAGCACCAGAAGGGGGGGGCCTAGCGAGCAGTACTTC
>-|TRBV7-2|TRBJ1-5|15|-
CASSPPSTGSQPQHF
TGTGCCAGCAGCCCACCGTCAACGGGAAGTCAGCCCCAGCATTTT
>-|TRBV10-3|TRBJ2-1|12|once
CAISTELNEQFF
TGTGCCATCAGTACAGAGCTCAATGAGCAGTTCTTC
>-|TRBV2|TRBJ2-2|13|-
CASTLTDTVGLFF
TGTGCCAGCACCCTAACAGACACCGTGGGGCTGTTTTTT
>-|TRBV9|TRBJ2-3|17|-
CASSVAGQGLGTDTQYF
TGTGCCAGCAGCGTAGCGGGCCAGGGGTTGGGCACAGATACGCAGTATTTT